Here is one T cell receptor (beta chain) with its context. This clonotype was detected a few times. Its antigen is not yet known. Base qualities are not recorded, but no much larger clone differs from it by a single base. This was a case-control study nested in a cohort of healthcare workers in London, UK, who had nasopharyngeal swab PCR tests and blood samples taken every week. Healthcare workers were recruited during the week of the UK lockdown, between 23 and 31 March 2020, and followed weekly for up to 16 weeks. Reading the germline V gene gives CDR1 KGHSH and CDR2 LQKENI. V gives up 0 bases and J gives up 5 bases, and the segment between their germline ends measures 12 bases. Counted from cysteine to phenylalanine, this CDR3 has 15 amino acids. The DNA shown is the 45-base CDR3, in frame from base 1. These data come from a study of early T cells in non-severe SARS-CoV-2 infection (dated by TCRdb to the early 2020s). Background on the whole study: Because TCR sequencing relied on bulk RNA taken from unsorted whole blood, pairing of alpha and beta chains was not possible. What the work shows at the level of the full study, not this receptor alone: VDJdb matching was skewed toward anti-spike CD8 responses and likely underestimated virus-specific expansions, missing private and CD4 specificities.

To prepare the library, 5' RACE was applied. TCRdb names NextSeq 500 as the instrument used. The TCR library protocol attached unique molecular identifiers to individual cDNA molecules to correct for sequencing error and PCR bias. TCR alpha and beta chains were both sequenced, and the abundances of alpha and beta sequences in each sample were closely correlated with each other. In the authors' own workflow: Decombinator V4 was used to annotate TCR sequences for V gene, J gene and CDR3. Expanded TCRs were defined as changing significantly between any two time points under a Poisson model with p below 0.0001. Abundances of TCRs were expressed as counts per million after normalisation to the total number of TCRs sequenced in each sample. MAIT TCRs were defined by TRAV1-2 paired with TRAJ12, TRAJ20 or TRAJ33, and iNKT TCRs by TRAV10 paired with TRAJ18. VDJdb, accessed on 1 November 2021, was searched for TCRs annotated for CMV, EBV and SARS-CoV-2, and TCRs annotated for more than one antigen were excluded. The public reads were run again by TCRdb, first through fastp at Q25 and then through MiXCR, and only productive beta chains were kept. When rows share a CDR3 protein, they turn into one entry using the most common DNA and genes. TCRdb, not the authors, supplied the V and J calls. The sample table lists under 35,000 distinct CDR3 sequences, approximately 4.3% of them with a count of one. The ten most abundant clones make up 12% of the sample.

The TCR comes from an adult who was a healthcare worker with PCR-confirmed SARS-CoV-2 infection or an uninfected control (not recorded which). The chain is assembled from TRBV18 and TRBJ2-3, with the D call perhaps TRBD1 or TRBD2, each one matching 6 bases. Sequences were obtained from whole blood. This receptor carries the CDR3 CASSPPGGGGDTQYF. DNA sequence: TGTGCCAGCTCACCACCGGGCGGAGGGGGAGATACGCAGTATTTT.